The rows below give T cell receptor beta chains drawn from one sample of a study of beta chain features in type 1 diabetes. Sequencing used immunoSEQ multiplex PCR; TCRdb keeps in-frame clones, though not all of them. The sample has fewer than 350,000 clones, approximately 15% seen once; the top ten hold 0.015%. Source material: naive CD4+ T cells from blood. These receptors originate from a young man with type 1 diabetes. CDR3s include the opening cysteine and the closing phenylalanine or tryptophan. Each record gives: clone size, V gene, D gene, J gene, CDR3 protein, CDR3 DNA. D genes are given only for firm matches. The listing skips clone size in some rows; elsewhere it reads once, few, many or a size class.

abundance: few; v_gene: TRBV28; d_gene: .; j_gene: TRBJ2-1; CDR3aa: CASSFIGQNNEQFF; CDR3nt: TGTGCCAGCAGTTTTATAGGACAGAACAATGAGCAGTTCTTC
abundance: .; v_gene: TRBV30; d_gene: TRBD1; j_gene: TRBJ1-2; CDR3aa: CAWSVRDSYGYTF; CDR3nt: TGTGCCTGGAGTGTCCGGGACAGCTATGGCTACACCTTC
abundance: .; v_gene: TRBV7-8; d_gene: .; j_gene: TRBJ2-7; CDR3aa: CASSLRRLNRASSYEQYF; CDR3nt: TGTGCCAGCAGCTTAAGGCGGCTCAACAGGGCTTCATCCTACGAGCAGTACTTC
abundance: .; v_gene: TRBV7-2; d_gene: .; j_gene: TRBJ2-3; CDR3aa: CASSTGFTDTQYF; CDR3nt: TGTGCCAGCAGCACAGGATTCACAGATACGCAGTATTTT
abundance: few; v_gene: TRBV4-1; d_gene: TRBD1; j_gene: TRBJ1-4; CDR3aa: CASSHLPGTGGEKLFF; CDR3nt: TGCGCCAGCAGCCACTTACCCGGGACAGGGGGTGAAAAACTGTTTTTT
abundance: .; v_gene: TRBV19; d_gene: .; j_gene: TRBJ2-7; CDR3aa: CASSPNQYREQYF; CDR3nt: TGTGCCAGTAGTCCGAACCAGTATCGCGAGCAGTACTTC
abundance: .; v_gene: TRBV28; d_gene: .; j_gene: TRBJ2-5; CDR3aa: CASRRSGGPGAQYF; CDR3nt: TGTGCCAGCAGGCGCTCGGGGGGTCCAGGGGCCCAGTACTTC
abundance: .; v_gene: TRBV10-3; d_gene: .; j_gene: TRBJ2-1; CDR3aa: CAIGGVYNEQFF; CDR3nt: TGTGCCATCGGTGGAGTCTACAATGAGCAGTTCTTC
abundance: few; v_gene: TRBV4-2; d_gene: .; j_gene: TRBJ2-7; CDR3aa: CASSQDGAGTYEQYF; CDR3nt: TGTGCCAGCAGCCAAGATGGGGCAGGCACCTACGAGCAGTACTTC
abundance: few; v_gene: TRBV21-1; d_gene: .; j_gene: TRBJ1-2; CDR3aa: CASNPRRGSYGYTF; CDR3nt: TGTGCCAGCAACCCAAGGAGGGGCAGTTATGGCTACACCTTC
abundance: .; v_gene: TRBV4-1; d_gene: TRBD2; j_gene: TRBJ2-3; CDR3aa: CASSQEIGAGGADTQYF; CDR3nt: TGCGCCAGCAGCCAAGAGATCGGAGCCGGGGGGGCAGATACGCAGTATTTT
abundance: few; v_gene: TRBV7-2; d_gene: TRBD2; j_gene: TRBJ2-1; CDR3aa: CASSPSGHNEQFF; CDR3nt: TGTGCCAGCAGCCCTAGCGGCCACAATGAGCAGTTCTTC
abundance: few; v_gene: TRBV9; d_gene: .; j_gene: TRBJ2-3; CDR3aa: CASSVASYSTDTQYF; CDR3nt: TGTGCCAGCAGCGTAGCGAGCTATAGCACAGATACGCAGTATTTT
abundance: few; v_gene: TRBV2; d_gene: .; j_gene: TRBJ2-7; CDR3aa: CASSEHNYEQYF; CDR3nt: TGTGCCAGCAGTGAACACAATTACGAGCAGTACTTC
abundance: few; v_gene: TRBV5-4; d_gene: TRBD2; j_gene: TRBJ2-2; CDR3aa: CASSPELAGGGELFF; CDR3nt: TGTGCCAGCAGCCCAGAACTAGCGGGTGGGGGGGAGCTGTTTTTT
abundance: .; v_gene: TRBV29-1; d_gene: .; j_gene: TRBJ1-1; CDR3aa: CSVVAGRQEAFF; CDR3nt: TGCAGCGTTGTAGCGGGGCGCCAGGAAGCTTTCTTT
abundance: .; v_gene: TRBV5-4; d_gene: TRBD2; j_gene: TRBJ2-5; CDR3aa: CASSWGTSGNQETQYF; CDR3nt: TGTGCCAGCAGCTGGGGGACTAGCGGAAACCAAGAGACCCAGTACTTC
abundance: .; v_gene: TRBV2; d_gene: .; j_gene: TRBJ2-3; CDR3aa: CASTLTDTQYF; CDR3nt: TGTGCCAGCACCCTCACAGATACGCAGTATTTT
abundance: few; v_gene: TRBV30; d_gene: .; j_gene: TRBJ1-1; CDR3aa: CAWSGQLNTEAFF; CDR3nt: TGTGCCTGGAGTGGACAGTTGAACACTGAAGCTTTCTTT
abundance: .; v_gene: TRBV7-8; d_gene: .; j_gene: TRBJ2-7; CDR3aa: CASSSKRQPAEYEQYF; CDR3nt: TGTGCCAGCAGCTCCAAACGACAGCCAGCCGAATACGAGCAGTACTTC
abundance: few; v_gene: TRBV12-5; d_gene: .; j_gene: TRBJ2-1; CDR3aa: CASGLAVPAGAQTNEQFF; CDR3nt: TGTGCTAGTGGTTTGGCCGTCCCCGCAGGGGCGCAGACCAATGAGCAGTTCTTC
abundance: few; v_gene: TRBV7-9; d_gene: .; j_gene: TRBJ2-5; CDR3aa: CASSLALSGQETQYF; CDR3nt: TGTGCCAGCAGCTTAGCACTGAGCGGACAAGAGACCCAGTACTTC
abundance: .; v_gene: TRBV5-1; d_gene: TRBD2; j_gene: TRBJ2-1; CDR3aa: CASSLGPSGSVNEQFF; CDR3nt: TGCGCCAGCAGCTTGGGGCCTAGCGGGAGTGTCAATGAGCAGTTCTTC
abundance: few; v_gene: TRBV7-9; d_gene: .; j_gene: TRBJ1-2; CDR3aa: CASSPAGNYGYTF; CDR3nt: TGTGCCAGCAGCCCAGCGGGGAACTATGGCTACACCTTC
abundance: many; v_gene: TRBV15; d_gene: .; j_gene: TRBJ2-1; CDR3aa: CATSTYNEQFF; CDR3nt: TGTGCCACCAGCACGTACAATGAGCAGTTCTTC
abundance: few; v_gene: TRBV29-1; d_gene: .; j_gene: TRBJ1-3; CDR3aa: CSVEVGGNTIYF; CDR3nt: TGCAGCGTTGAGGTCGGGGGAAACACCATATATTTT
abundance: .; v_gene: TRBV7-8; d_gene: .; j_gene: TRBJ2-2; CDR3aa: CASSLIRGGELFF; CDR3nt: TGTGCCAGCAGCTTAATCAGGGGCGGGGAGCTGTTTTTT
abundance: .; v_gene: TRBV4-3; d_gene: TRBD1; j_gene: TRBJ1-6; CDR3aa: CASSQDRTGGRNSPLHF; CDR3nt: TGCGCCAGCAGCCAAGATAGGACAGGGGGCAGGAATTCACCCCTCCACTTT
abundance: .; v_gene: TRBV5-6; d_gene: .; j_gene: TRBJ2-3; CDR3aa: CASSSRTDTQYF; CDR3nt: TGTGCCAGCAGCTCCCGTACAGATACGCAGTATTTT
abundance: .; v_gene: TRBV5-1; d_gene: TRBD2; j_gene: TRBJ2-3; CDR3aa: CASSRGLAGRPVTDTQYF; CDR3nt: TGCGCCAGCAGCAGAGGACTAGCGGGAAGACCTGTGACAGATACGCAGTATTTT
abundance: few; v_gene: TRBV5-1; d_gene: .; j_gene: TRBJ2-7; CDR3aa: CASSEINSYEQYF; CDR3nt: TGCGCCAGCAGCGAGATTAACTCCTACGAGCAGTACTTC
abundance: .; v_gene: TRBV9; d_gene: .; j_gene: TRBJ2-3; CDR3aa: CASSVVISTDTQYF; CDR3nt: TGTGCCAGCAGCGTAGTCATTAGCACAGATACGCAGTATTTT
abundance: few; v_gene: TRBV20-1; d_gene: .; j_gene: TRBJ1-1; CDR3aa: CSARGQSLF; CDR3nt: TGCAGTGCTAGAGGACAGTCCCTCTTT
abundance: few; v_gene: TRBV25-1; d_gene: TRBD2; j_gene: TRBJ2-3; CDR3aa: CASSRGGTDTQYF; CDR3nt: TGTGCCAGCAGCCGGGGGGGCACAGATACGCAGTATTTT
abundance: .; v_gene: TRBV2; d_gene: .; j_gene: TRBJ2-7; CDR3aa: CASSEGRAYEQYF; CDR3nt: TGTGCCAGCAGTGAAGGCAGGGCCTACGAGCAGTACTTC
abundance: few; v_gene: TRBV18; d_gene: .; j_gene: TRBJ1-5; CDR3aa: CASSPQGDQPQHF; CDR3nt: TGTGCCAGCTCACCACAGGGAGATCAGCCCCAGCATTTT
abundance: .; v_gene: TRBV12-2; d_gene: .; j_gene: TRBJ2-6; CDR3aa: CARRDRGTSGANVLTF; CDR3nt: TGTGCAAGGCGGGACAGGGGTACCTCTGGGGCCAACGTCCTGACTTTC
abundance: .; v_gene: TRBV5-6; d_gene: .; j_gene: TRBJ2-5; CDR3aa: CASSLRGQETQYF; CDR3nt: TGTGCCAGCAGCTTGAGAGGGCAAGAGACCCAGTACTTC
abundance: few; v_gene: TRBV18; d_gene: .; j_gene: TRBJ2-5; CDR3aa: CASSPTGMETQYF; CDR3nt: TGTGCCAGCTCACCAACAGGGATGGAGACCCAGTACTTC
abundance: .; v_gene: TRBV6-1; d_gene: TRBD1; j_gene: TRBJ1-6; CDR3aa: CASSRQGLGNSPLHF; CDR3nt: TGTGCCAGCAGCAGACAGGGTCTTGGGAACTCACCCCTCCACTTT
abundance: few; v_gene: TRBV11-2; d_gene: TRBD2; j_gene: TRBJ2-1; CDR3aa: CASSLDRLTSGGNNEQFF; CDR3nt: TGTGCCAGCAGCTTAGACCGATTGACTAGCGGGGGGAACAATGAGCAGTTCTTC
abundance: .; v_gene: TRBV19; d_gene: TRBD2; j_gene: TRBJ2-7; CDR3aa: CASSILAGAYEQYF; CDR3nt: TGTGCCAGTAGTATCTTAGCGGGAGCCTACGAGCAGTACTTC
abundance: once; v_gene: TRBV7-9; d_gene: TRBD1; j_gene: TRBJ1-1; CDR3aa: CASSWGTGDEAFF; CDR3nt: TGTGCCAGCAGCTGGGGGACAGGAGATGAAGCTTTCTTT
abundance: .; v_gene: TRBV6-1; d_gene: .; j_gene: TRBJ2-7; CDR3aa: CASSEAGQGGQYF; CDR3nt: TGTGCCAGCAGTGAAGCGGGGCAGGGAGGGCAGTACTTC